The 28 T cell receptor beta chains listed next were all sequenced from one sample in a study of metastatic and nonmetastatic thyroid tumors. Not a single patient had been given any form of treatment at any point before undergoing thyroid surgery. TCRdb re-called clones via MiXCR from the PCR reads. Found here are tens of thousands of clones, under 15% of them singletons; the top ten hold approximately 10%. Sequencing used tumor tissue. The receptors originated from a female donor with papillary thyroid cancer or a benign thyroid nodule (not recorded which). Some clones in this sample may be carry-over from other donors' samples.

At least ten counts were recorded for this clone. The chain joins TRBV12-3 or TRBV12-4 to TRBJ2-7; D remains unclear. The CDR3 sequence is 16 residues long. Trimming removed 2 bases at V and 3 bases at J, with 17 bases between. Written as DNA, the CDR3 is TGTGCCAGCAGTTTATCATCTTCTCAGGAGATCTACGAGCAGTACTTC. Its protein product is CASSLSSSQEIYEQYF.

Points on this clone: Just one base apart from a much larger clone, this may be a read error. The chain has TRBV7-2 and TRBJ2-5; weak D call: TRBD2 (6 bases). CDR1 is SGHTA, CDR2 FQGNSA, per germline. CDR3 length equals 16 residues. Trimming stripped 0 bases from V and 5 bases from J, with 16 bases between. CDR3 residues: CASSLACQGLGETQYF. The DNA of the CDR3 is TGTGCCAGCAGCTTAGCGTGTCAGGGACTTGGGGAGACCCAGTACTTC.

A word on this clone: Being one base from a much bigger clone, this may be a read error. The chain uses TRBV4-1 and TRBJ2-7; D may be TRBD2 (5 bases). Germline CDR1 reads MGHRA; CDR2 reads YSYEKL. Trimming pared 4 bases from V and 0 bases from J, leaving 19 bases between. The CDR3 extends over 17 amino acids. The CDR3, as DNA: TGCGCCAGCAGCCGAGGGTTTCGGACTCAATACTCCTACGAGCAGTACTTC. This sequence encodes CASSRGFRTQYSYEQYF.

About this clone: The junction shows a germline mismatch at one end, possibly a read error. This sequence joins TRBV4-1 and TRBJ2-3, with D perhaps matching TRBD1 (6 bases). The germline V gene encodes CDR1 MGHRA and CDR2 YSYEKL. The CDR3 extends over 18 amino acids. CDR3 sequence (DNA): TGCGCCAGCATCCAAGATACAGGGCCCTACACGGTCACAGATACGCAGTATTTT. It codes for CASIQDTGPYTVTDTQYF.

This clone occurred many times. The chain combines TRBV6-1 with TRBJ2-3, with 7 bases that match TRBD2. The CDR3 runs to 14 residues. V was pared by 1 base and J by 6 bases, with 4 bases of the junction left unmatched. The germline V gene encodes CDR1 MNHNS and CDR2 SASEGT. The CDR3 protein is CASSEGGSVDTQYF. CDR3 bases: TGTGCCAGCAGTGAAGGCGGGAGTGTGGATACGCAGTATTTT.

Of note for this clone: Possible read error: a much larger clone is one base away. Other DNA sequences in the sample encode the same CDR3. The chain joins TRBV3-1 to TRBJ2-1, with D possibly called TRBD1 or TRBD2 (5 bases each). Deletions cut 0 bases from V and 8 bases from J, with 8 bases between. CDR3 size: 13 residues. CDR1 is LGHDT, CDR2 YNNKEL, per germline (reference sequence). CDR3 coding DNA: TGTGCCAGCAGCCAAGAGGGACGGGATGAGCAGTTCTTC. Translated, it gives CASSQEGRDEQFF.

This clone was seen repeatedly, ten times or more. CDR3 sequence: CASSLDRRSNYGYTF. DNA of the CDR3: TGTGCCAGCAGTTTAGACCGGAGGAGTAACTATGGCTACACCTTC. The chain joins TRBV12-3 or TRBV12-4 to TRBJ1-2; no clear D. The length of the CDR3 is 15 residues. Trimming left V 1 base short and J 1 base short, with 10 bases between.

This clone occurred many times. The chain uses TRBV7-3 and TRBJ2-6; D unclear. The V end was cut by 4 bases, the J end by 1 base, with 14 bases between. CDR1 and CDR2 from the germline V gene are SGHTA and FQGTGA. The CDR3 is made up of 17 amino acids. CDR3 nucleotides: TGTGCCAGCAGCTCCTCGACACAAGGATCTGGGGCCAACGTCCTGACTTTC. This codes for CASSSSTQGSGANVLTF.

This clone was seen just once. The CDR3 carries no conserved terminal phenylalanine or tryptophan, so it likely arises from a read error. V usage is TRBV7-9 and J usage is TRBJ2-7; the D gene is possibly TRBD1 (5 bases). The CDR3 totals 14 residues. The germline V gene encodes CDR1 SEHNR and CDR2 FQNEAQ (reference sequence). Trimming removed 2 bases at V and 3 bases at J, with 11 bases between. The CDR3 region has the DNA TGTGCCAGCAGCTTAATCGGCAGGGACTACGAGCAGTACTCC. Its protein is CASSLIGRDYEQYS.

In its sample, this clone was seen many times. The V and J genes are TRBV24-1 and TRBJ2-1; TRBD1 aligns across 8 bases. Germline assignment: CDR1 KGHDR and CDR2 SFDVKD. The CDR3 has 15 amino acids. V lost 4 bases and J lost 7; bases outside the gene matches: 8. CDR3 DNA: TGTGCCACCAGTGACCCGGGCAGGGGGCTAAATGAGCAGTTCTTC. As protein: CATSDPGRGLNEQFF.

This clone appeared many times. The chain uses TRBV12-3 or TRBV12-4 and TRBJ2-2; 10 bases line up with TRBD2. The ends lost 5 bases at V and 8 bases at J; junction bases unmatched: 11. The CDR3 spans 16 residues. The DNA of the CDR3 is TGTGCCAGCAGTCCGAGCGGGAGGGCCGTTATTGGGGAGCTGTTTTTT. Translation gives CASSPSGRAVIGELFF.

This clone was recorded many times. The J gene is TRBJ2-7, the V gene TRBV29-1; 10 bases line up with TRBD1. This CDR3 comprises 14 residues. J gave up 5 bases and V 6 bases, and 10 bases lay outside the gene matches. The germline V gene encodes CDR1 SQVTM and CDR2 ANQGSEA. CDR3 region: CSVEYGDRGDEQYF. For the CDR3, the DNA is TGCAGCGTAGAATATGGGGACAGGGGAGACGAGCAGTACTTC.

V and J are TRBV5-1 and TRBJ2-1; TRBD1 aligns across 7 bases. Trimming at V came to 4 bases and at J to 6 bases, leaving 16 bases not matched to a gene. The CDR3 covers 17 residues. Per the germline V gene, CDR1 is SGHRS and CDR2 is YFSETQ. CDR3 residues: CASSPGLGDSVFNEQFF. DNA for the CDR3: TGCGCCAGCAGCCCAGGGTTAGGGGACAGTGTTTTCAATGAGCAGTTCTTC. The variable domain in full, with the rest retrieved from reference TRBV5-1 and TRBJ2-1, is KAGVTQTPRYLIKTRGQQVTLSCSPISGHRSVSWYQQTPGQGLQFLFEYFSETQRNKGNFPGRFSGRQFSNSRSEMNVSTLELGDSALYLCASSPGLGDSVFNEQFFGPGTRLTVL.

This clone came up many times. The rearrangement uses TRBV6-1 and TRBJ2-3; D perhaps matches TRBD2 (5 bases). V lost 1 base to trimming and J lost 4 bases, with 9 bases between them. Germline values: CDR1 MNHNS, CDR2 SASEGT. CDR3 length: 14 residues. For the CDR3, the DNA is TGTGCCAGCAGTGAAGGGGCCGGGGCAGATACGCAGTATTTT. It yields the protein CASSEGAGADTQYF.

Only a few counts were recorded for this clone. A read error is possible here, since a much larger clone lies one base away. The CDR3 sequence: CASTGVPLLFF. The CDR3 nucleotides are TGTGCTAGTACCGGGGTGCCTTTGCTGTTTTTT. The chain links TRBV12-5 to TRBJ2-2; D is possibly TRBD2 (5 bases). The germline CDR1 and CDR2 sequences are LGHNT and FRNRAP. V was shortened by 8 bases and J by 13 bases, with 14 bases between the two germline ends. The CDR3 extends over 11 amino acids.

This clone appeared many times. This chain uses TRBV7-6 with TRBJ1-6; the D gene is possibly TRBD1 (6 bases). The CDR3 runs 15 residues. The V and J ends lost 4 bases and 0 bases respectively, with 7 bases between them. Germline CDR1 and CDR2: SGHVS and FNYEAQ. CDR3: CASSSQGSYNSPLHF. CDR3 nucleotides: TGTGCCAGCAGCTCACAGGGCTCCTATAATTCACCCCTCCACTTT.

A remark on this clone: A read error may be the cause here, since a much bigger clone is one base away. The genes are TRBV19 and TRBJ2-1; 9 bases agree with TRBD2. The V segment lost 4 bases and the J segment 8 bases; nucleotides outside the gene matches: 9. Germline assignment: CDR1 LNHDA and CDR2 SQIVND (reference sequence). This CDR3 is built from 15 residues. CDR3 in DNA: TGTGCCAGTAGTAAACCTAGCGGGATGGTATATGAGCAGTTCTTC. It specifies CASSKPSGMVYEQFF.

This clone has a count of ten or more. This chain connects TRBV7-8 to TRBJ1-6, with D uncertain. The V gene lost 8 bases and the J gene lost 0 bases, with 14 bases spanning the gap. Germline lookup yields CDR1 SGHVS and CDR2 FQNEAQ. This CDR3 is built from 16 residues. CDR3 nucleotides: TGTGCCAGCCACCGTTCGAGTAACTCCTATAATTCACCCCTCCACTTT. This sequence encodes CASHRSSNSYNSPLHF.

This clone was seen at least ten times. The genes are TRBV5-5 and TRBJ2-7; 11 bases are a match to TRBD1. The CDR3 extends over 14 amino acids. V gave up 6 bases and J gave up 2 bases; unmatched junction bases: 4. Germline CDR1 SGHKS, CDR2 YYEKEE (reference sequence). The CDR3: CASIPGQGAYEQYF. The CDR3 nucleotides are TGTGCCAGCATCCCGGGACAGGGGGCCTACGAGCAGTACTTC.

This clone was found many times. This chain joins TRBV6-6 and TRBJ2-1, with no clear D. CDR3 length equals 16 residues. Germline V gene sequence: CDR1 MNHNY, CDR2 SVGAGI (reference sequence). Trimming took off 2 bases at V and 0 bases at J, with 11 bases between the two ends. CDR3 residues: CASSYSHPSSYNEQFF. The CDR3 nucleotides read TGTGCCAGCAGTTACAGCCATCCCAGCTCCTACAATGAGCAGTTCTTC.

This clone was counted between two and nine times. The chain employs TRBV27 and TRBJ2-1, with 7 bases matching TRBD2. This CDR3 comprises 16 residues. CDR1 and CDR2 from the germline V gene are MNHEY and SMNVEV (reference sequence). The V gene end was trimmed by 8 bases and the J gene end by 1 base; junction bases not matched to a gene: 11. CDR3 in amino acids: CASWLAVWSSYNEQFF. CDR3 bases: TGTGCCAGCTGGCTAGCGGTATGGTCATCCTACAATGAGCAGTTCTTC.

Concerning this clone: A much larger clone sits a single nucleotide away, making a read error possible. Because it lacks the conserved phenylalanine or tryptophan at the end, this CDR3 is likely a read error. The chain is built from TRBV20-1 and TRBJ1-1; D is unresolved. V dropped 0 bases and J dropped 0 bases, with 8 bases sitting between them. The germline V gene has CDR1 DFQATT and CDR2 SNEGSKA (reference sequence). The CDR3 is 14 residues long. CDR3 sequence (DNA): TGCAGTGCTAGAGATCAGCATATGAACACTGAAGCTTTCTTG. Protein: CSARDQHMNTEAFL.

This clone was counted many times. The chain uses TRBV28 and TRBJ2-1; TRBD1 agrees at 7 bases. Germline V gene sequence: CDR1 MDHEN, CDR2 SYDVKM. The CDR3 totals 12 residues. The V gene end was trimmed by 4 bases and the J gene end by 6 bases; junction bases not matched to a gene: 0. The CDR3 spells CASSWTGNEQFF. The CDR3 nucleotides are TGTGCCAGCAGTTGGACAGGCAATGAGCAGTTCTTC.

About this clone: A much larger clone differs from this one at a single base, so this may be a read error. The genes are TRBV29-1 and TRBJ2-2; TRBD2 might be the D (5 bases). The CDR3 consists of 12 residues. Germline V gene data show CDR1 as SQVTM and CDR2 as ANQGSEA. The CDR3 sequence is CRGGLGTGELFF. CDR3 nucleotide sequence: TGCAGAGGAGGACTGGGGACCGGGGAGCTGTTTTTT.

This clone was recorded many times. DNA for the CDR3: TGCGCCACCACACAGGGGAACACCGGGGAGCTGTTTTTT. The encoded protein is CATTQGNTGELFF. V and J are TRBV5-1 and TRBJ2-2, with a possible D match to TRBD1 (6 bases). The CDR3 is 13 amino acids. V was clipped by 9 bases and J by 1 base, with 10 bases between them. Germline-derived CDR1 and CDR2 are SGHRS and YFSETQ.

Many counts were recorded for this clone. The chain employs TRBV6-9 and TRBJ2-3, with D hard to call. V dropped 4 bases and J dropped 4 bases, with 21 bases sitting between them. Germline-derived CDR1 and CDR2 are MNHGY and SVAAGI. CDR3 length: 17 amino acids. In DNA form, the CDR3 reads TGTGCCAGCAGTTGCCCCAGATCTATCCTTATGGCAGATACGCAGTATTTT. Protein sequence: CASSCPRSILMADTQYF.

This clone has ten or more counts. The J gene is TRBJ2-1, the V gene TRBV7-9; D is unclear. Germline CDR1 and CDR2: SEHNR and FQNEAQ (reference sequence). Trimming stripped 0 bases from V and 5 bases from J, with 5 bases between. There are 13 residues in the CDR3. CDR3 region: CASSLARNNEQFF. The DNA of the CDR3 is TGTGCCAGCAGCTTAGCCCGCAACAATGAGCAGTTCTTC.

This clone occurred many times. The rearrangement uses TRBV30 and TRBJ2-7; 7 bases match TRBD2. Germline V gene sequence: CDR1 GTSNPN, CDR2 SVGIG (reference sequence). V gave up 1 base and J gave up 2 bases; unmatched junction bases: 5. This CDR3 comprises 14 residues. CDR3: CAWSGLAGPYEQYF. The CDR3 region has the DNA TGTGCCTGGAGTGGACTAGCCGGCCCCTACGAGCAGTACTTC.